This T cell receptor beta chain was sequenced in a study of Ad26.COV2.S vaccination and SARS-CoV-2 variants. Study findings and constraints: Breadth, reportedly substantial, characterized the spike-specific CD8+ and CD4+ T cell responses after vaccination. From the TCR breadth and depth analyses, total T cell responses may have been underestimated.

Described treatment: 19 received Ad26.COV2.S at low or high dose, single or two shots; about 5 received placebo; per-sample allocation not given. At day 63 after the first vaccine or placebo injection, samples were drawn. Sequenced by immunoSEQ multiplex PCR; TCRdb stores in-frame clones only, minus some. Here the sample spans under 500,000 clones, roughly 90% being singletons. A remark on this clone: No antigen is known for it.

The sample consisted of peripheral blood, taken in a trial of Ad26.COV2.S vaccine versus placebo. The sequence was obtained from a person aged 18 to 59 who received the Ad26.COV2.S COVID-19 vaccine or a placebo.

Here the CDR3 reads CASSQTHRERETQYF. The CDR3 DNA sequence: TGTGCCAGCAGCCAAACCCACCGGGAAAGAGAGACCCAGTACTTC. The J gene is TRBJ2-5, the V gene TRBV14; D might be TRBD2 (5 bases). The V gene lost 2 bases and the J gene lost 4 bases, with 14 bases spanning the gap. The CDR3 totals 15 residues. Per germline, CDR1 SGHDN and CDR2 FVKESK.